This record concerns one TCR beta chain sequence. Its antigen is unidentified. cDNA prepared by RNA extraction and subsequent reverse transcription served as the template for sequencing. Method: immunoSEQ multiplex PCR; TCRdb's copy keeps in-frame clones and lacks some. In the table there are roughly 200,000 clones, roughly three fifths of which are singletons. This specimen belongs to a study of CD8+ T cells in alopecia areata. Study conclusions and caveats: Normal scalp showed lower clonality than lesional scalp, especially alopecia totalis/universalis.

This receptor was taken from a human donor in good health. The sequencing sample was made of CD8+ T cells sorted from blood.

CDR3: CASSPGQGYGYTF. The CDR3 region has the DNA TGTGCCAGCAGCCCAGGACAGGGCTATGGCTACACCTTC. The chain couples TRBV7-6 to TRBJ1-2, with 8 positions matching TRBD1. This CDR3 has 13 amino acids. The V and J ends lost 5 bases and 4 bases, in that order; junction bases with no gene match: 3. Germline loops: CDR1 SGHVS, CDR2 FNYEAQ. Drawing the rest from reference TRBV7-6 and TRBJ1-2, the complete variable domain is GAGVSQSPRYKVTKRGQDVALRCDPISGHVSLYWYRQALGQGPEFLTYFNYEAQQDKSGLPNDRFSAERPEGSISTLTIQRTEQRDSAMYRCASSPGQGYGYTFGSGTRLTVV.